This T cell receptor (beta chain) stems from a study of cytomegalovirus exposure and HLA in healthy donors. Some clones are missing from TCRdb's copy, which holds only in-frame ones; the method was immunoSEQ multiplex PCR. The sample contains about 220,000 clones, about 83% of which appear only once. CDR1 is SEHNR and CDR2 is FQNEAQ in the germline V gene (reference sequence). After removal of 0 bases from V and 8 bases from J, the junction contained 9 bases not matched to a gene. This CDR3 comprises 18 residues. This receptor was obtained from a man aged 18 to 29 in good health and CMV-seronegative. The sample was PBMCs. The rearrangement joins TRBV7-9 to TRBJ2-1, with TRBD2 identical over 14 bases. The CDR3 reads CASSLALGTSGRTDEQFF. In DNA, the CDR3 is TGTGCCAGCAGCTTAGCCCTAGGGACTAGCGGGAGAACCGATGAGCAGTTCTTC.